Sequencing of this T cell receptor (beta chain) was carried out in a study of identical twins. Trimming stripped 4 bases from V and 4 bases from J, with 10 bases between. This CDR3 has 13 residues. The V gene's germline CDR1 is SGHVS and CDR2 FQNEAQ. The authors used template switching to add a universal primer site and gave cDNA unique molecular identifiers. TCRdb used MiXCR to reprocess the 5' RACE reads, holding one entry per CDR3 protein. The sample has roughly 500,000 distinct CDR3 sequences, about 20% seen once. Healthy Caucasian donors formed the entire cohort. The same data also contributed to another study, on T cells expressing NK-cell markers. That paper states: Beta-chain profiling covered CD3+CD56+NKG2C+, CD3+CD56+NKG2C- and CD3+CD56-NKG2C+ sorted subsets.

The receptor's source is a woman aged 18-30 years in good health. The V gene is TRBV7-8, the J gene TRBJ1-1; D possibly corresponds to TRBD1 (6 bases). Sequenced: CD4+ T cells sorted from blood. CDR3 bases: TGTGCCAGCAGCTCCCGGGACACCACTGAAGCTTTCTTT. Translated: CASSSRDTTEAFF.